The 15 T cell receptor beta chains given below trace back to one sample, sequenced in a study of long-term antiretroviral therapy in people with HIV. Investigators performed immunoSEQ version v3.0 at survey level. Assay used: immunoSEQ multiplex PCR; TCRdb lists only in-frame clones, some missing. In the table there are about 30,000 clones, 95% of which are singletons. The input for sequencing was unsorted PBMCs, taken 5.3 years after starting antiretroviral therapy. The receptors here all came from a man between 50 and 59 years old with HIV.

This rearrangement joins TRBV5-6 to TRBJ2-1; 10 bases line up with TRBD2. CDR3 length: 17 amino acids. Germline V gene sequence: CDR1 SGHDT, CDR2 YYEEEE. With V trimmed by 1 base and J by 4 bases, 8 bases remained unmatched. The CDR3 reads CASSLRLLAGVYNEQFF. Here the CDR3 DNA reads TGTGCCAGCAGCTTGAGGTTGCTAGCGGGGGTGTACAATGAGCAGTTCTTC.

The CDR3 protein is CAWSDISGEEPQHF. The CDR3 nucleotides are TGTGCCTGGAGTGACATATCCGGGGAGGAGCCCCAGCATTTT. This chain uses TRBV30 with TRBJ1-5, with unresolved D. The V end lost 1 base, the J end lost 8 bases, and 15 bases lay between the germline ends. The germline gives CDR1 GTSNPN, CDR2 SVGIG (reference sequence). The CDR3 is 14 residues long.

The V and J genes are TRBV11-2 and TRBJ2-3, with 12 bases fitting TRBD2. The ends lost 5 bases at V and 2 bases at J; junction bases unmatched: 8. CDR3 size: 17 residues. Germline V gene sequence: CDR1 SGHAT, CDR2 FQNNGV. The DNA of the CDR3 is TGTGCCAGCAGCATAAGACTAGCGGGGGCATCCACAGATACGCAGTATTTT. It encodes CASSIRLAGASTDTQYF. The full variable domain, its missing parts supplied by reference TRBV11-2 and TRBJ2-3, is EAGVAQSPRYKIIEKRQSVAFWCNPISGHATLYWYQQILGQGPKLLIQFQNNGVVDDSQLPKDRFSAERLKGVDSTLKIQPAKLEDSAVYLCASSIRLAGASTDTQYFGPGTRLTVL.

CDR3 in DNA: TGTGCCAGCAGCCTCAACGCGGGGACCAACACTGAAGCTTTCTTT. Protein: CASSLNAGTNTEAFF. The chain recombines TRBV5-4 with TRBJ1-1, with a weak D call TRBD1 (5 bases). Germline assignment: CDR1 SGHNT and CDR2 YYREEE (reference sequence). V was cut by 4 bases and J by 2 bases, with 15 bases left in between. The CDR3 covers 15 residues.

The chain joins TRBV10-2 to TRBJ2-7; weak D call: TRBD2 (5 bases). From germline, CDR1 is WSHSY and CDR2 SAAADI. Trimming removed 7 bases from V and 0 bases from J, with 19 bases in between. The CDR3 runs to 16 residues. The CDR3: CASTPNRLGSSYEQYF. DNA for the CDR3: TGCGCCAGCACTCCGAATCGGCTGGGGAGCTCCTACGAGCAGTACTTC.

The V gene is TRBV18, the J gene TRBJ1-1, with TRBD1 as a possible D gene (5 bases). This CDR3 comprises 15 residues. CDR1 and CDR2 from the germline V gene are KGHSH and LQKENI. V lost 6 bases to trimming and J lost 0 bases, with 14 bases between them. CDR3 region: CASSPGRRVNTEAFF. CDR3 nucleotide sequence: TGTGCCAGCTCCCCAGGGAGACGGGTGAACACTGAAGCTTTCTTT.

The J gene is TRBJ2-1, the V gene TRBV30; 13 bases are shared with TRBD2. V trimming: 8 bases; J trimming: 4 bases; junction bases outside the gene matches: 2. CDR1 and CDR2 (germline): GTSNPN, SVGIG (reference sequence). The CDR3 totals 13 residues. The CDR3 is CAGTSGEYNEQFF. The CDR3 DNA sequence: TGTGCCGGGACTAGCGGGGAGTACAATGAGCAGTTCTTC. Supplemented by reference TRBV30 and TRBJ2-1, the full variable domain reads SQTIHQWPATLVQPVGSPLSLECTVEGTSNPNLYWYRQAAGRGLQLLFYSVGIGQISSEVPQNLSASRPQDRQFILSSKKLLLSDSGFYLCAGTSGEYNEQFFGPGTRLTVL.

In this sample, this clone is medium-sized (0.01 to 0.1%). This chain links TRBV5-6 with TRBJ2-7; D ambiguous. Trimming removed 4 bases at V and 2 bases at J, with 10 bases between. CDR3 length: 13 residues. CDR1 and CDR2 from the germline V gene are SGHDT and YYEEEE. The CDR3 sequence: CASSVDGPYEQYF. In DNA, the CDR3 is TGTGCCAGCAGCGTGGACGGACCCTACGAGCAGTACTTC.

CDR3 amino acids: CAWTPGDFSGNTIYF. For the CDR3, the DNA is TGTGCCTGGACCCCAGGGGACTTCTCTGGAAACACCATATATTTT. V usage is TRBV30 and J usage is TRBJ1-3, with D tentatively TRBD1 (6 bases). The CDR3 extends over 15 amino acids. V lost 4 bases and J lost 0, with 13 bases in between. The germline gives CDR1 GTSNPN, CDR2 SVGIG (reference sequence).

V and J are TRBV10-3 and TRBJ2-7, with 8 bases identical to TRBD1. The CDR3 has 12 amino acids. Germline CDR1 and CDR2: ENHRY and SYGVKD. After removal of 6 bases from V and 3 bases from J, the junction contained 1 base not matched to a gene. The CDR3 reads CAIRGTGYEQYF. The CDR3 nucleotides read TGTGCCATCAGGGGGACAGGCTACGAGCAGTACTTC.

V usage is TRBV4-3 and J usage is TRBJ2-6, with D possibly being TRBD2 (5 bases). Trimming pared 0 bases from V and 4 bases from J, leaving 13 bases between. The CDR3 contains 17 residues. CDR1 and CDR2 (germline): LGHNA, YSLEER. Here the CDR3 DNA reads TGCGCCAGCAGCCAAGATACGGGAAAGTCCGGGGCCAACGTCCTGACTTTC. Protein product: CASSQDTGKSGANVLTF.

The chain is built from TRBV14 and TRBJ2-7; 7 bases fit TRBD1. The J segment lost 2 bases and the V segment lost 4 bases, leaving 8 bases of the junction unmatched. Germline values: CDR1 SGHDN, CDR2 FVKESK. The CDR3 runs 15 residues. The CDR3 loop is CASSLRQGVAYEQYF. The CDR3 bases are TGTGCCAGCAGCCTACGACAGGGAGTCGCCTACGAGCAGTACTTC.

The chain joins TRBV18 to TRBJ2-2; 7 bases are a match to TRBD1. This CDR3 has 17 amino acids. Trimming cost V 2 bases and J 3 bases; bases outside gene matches: 9. CDR1 is KGHSH, CDR2 LQKENI, per germline. CDR3 in amino acids: CASSPFPRQGDTGELFF. Written as DNA, the CDR3 is TGTGCCAGCTCACCATTTCCGAGACAGGGAGACACCGGGGAGCTGTTTTTT.

This clone was observed once. The chain is built from TRBV7-2 and TRBJ2-7; no definite D call. Germline V lookup: CDR1 SGHTA, CDR2 FQGNSA. This CDR3 spans 15 amino acids. Trimming stripped 2 bases from V and 0 bases from J, with 11 bases between. The CDR3 spells CASSLSGLPSYEQYF. Here the CDR3 DNA reads TGTGCCAGCAGCTTATCAGGTCTACCCTCCTACGAGCAGTACTTC.

The chain combines TRBV7-8 with TRBJ2-1; TRBD1 or TRBD2 may be the D gene (6 bases each). Trimming removed 5 bases at V and 7 bases at J, with 12 bases between. Germline V CDR1 and CDR2: SGHVS, FQNEAQ. The CDR3 runs 13 residues. CDR3 nucleotides: TGTGCCAGCAGCCCCGGGGGCGGAAATGAGCAGTTCTTC. This translates into CASSPGGGNEQFF.